This TCR beta chain was observed in a study of human T cells and chemical hapten exposure. Study details: Predominantly women, the patients had alopecia areata, totalis or universalis.

Findings of the study overall: There was alopecia in the donors, so their immune response may differ from that of healthy people. Counts of TCRs above 1 in 1000 frequency stayed unchanged with DPC sensitization.

This clonotype came up many times. Its antigen is not identified. Individual cDNA molecules received unique molecular identifiers in the library. TCRdb itself ran the RACE reads through MiXCR, one entry per CDR3 protein. The sample has more than 250,000 distinct CDR3 sequences, almost 8% seen once. Time point defined: pre-sensitization, week 0. Treatment noted: therapeutic diphenylcyclopropenone sensitization with weekly scalp DPC. This CDR3 contains 16 residues. V trimming: 2 bases; J trimming: 2 bases; junction bases outside the gene matches: 8. The germline V gene has CDR1 MNHEY and CDR2 SVGAGI. The sequence was collected from a man aged 18-30 years with alopecia areata. Some clones in this sample may be carry-over from other donors' samples. The chain carries TRBV6-5 and TRBJ2-5; 7 nucleotides match TRBD1. Here the sequenced sample was whole blood, taken in connection with sensitization to the hapten diphenylcyclopropenone (DPC). This CDR3 is CASSYMGPGQQETQYF. CDR3 sequence (DNA): TGTGCCAGCAGTTACATGGGGCCGGGACAGCAAGAGACCCAGTACTTC.